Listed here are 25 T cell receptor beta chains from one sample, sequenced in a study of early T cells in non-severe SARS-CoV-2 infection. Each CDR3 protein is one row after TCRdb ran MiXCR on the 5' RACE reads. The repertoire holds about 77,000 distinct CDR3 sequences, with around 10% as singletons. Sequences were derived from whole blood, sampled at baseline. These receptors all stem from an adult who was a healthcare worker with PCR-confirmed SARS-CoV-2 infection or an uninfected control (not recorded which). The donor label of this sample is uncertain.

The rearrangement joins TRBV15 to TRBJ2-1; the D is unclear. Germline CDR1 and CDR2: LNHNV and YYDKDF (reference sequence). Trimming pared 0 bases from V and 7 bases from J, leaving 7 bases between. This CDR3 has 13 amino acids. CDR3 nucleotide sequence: TGTGCCACCAGCAGAGATAGAGGAAATGAGCAGTTCTTC. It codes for CATSRDRGNEQFF.

CDR3 loop: CSARDYRDNEKLFF. In nucleotides, the CDR3 is TGCAGTGCTAGAGATTACAGGGACAATGAAAAACTGTTTTTT. The chain employs TRBV20-1 and TRBJ1-4, with D perhaps matching TRBD1 (6 bases). The CDR3 has 14 amino acids. Germline CDR1 DFQATT, CDR2 SNEGSKA (reference sequence). The V gene lost 0 bases and the J gene lost 5 bases, with 10 bases spanning the gap.

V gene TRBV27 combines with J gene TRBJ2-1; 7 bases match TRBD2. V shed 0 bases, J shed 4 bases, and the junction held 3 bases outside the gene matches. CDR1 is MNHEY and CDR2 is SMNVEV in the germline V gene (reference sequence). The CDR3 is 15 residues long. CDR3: CASSLSLAAYNEQFF. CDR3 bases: TGTGCCAGCAGTTTATCGCTAGCGGCGTACAATGAGCAGTTCTTC.

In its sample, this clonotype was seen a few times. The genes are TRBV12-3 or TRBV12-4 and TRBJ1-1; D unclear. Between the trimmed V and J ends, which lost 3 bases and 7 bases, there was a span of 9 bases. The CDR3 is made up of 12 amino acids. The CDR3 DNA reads TGTGCCAGCAGTTTTGGCCAGTTTGAAGCTTTCTTT. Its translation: CASSFGQFEAFF.

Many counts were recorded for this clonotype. This CDR3 reads CASSSEAPYRGGTYNSPLHF. CDR3 coding DNA: TGTGCCAGCAGCTCAGAGGCCCCGTACCGGGGAGGCACCTATAATTCACCCCTCCACTTT. The V and J genes are TRBV7-6 and TRBJ1-6; D is uncertain. Germline V gene lookup returns CDR1 SGHVS and CDR2 FNYEAQ. V dropped 4 bases and J dropped 2 bases, with 24 bases sitting between them. The CDR3 is 20 residues long.

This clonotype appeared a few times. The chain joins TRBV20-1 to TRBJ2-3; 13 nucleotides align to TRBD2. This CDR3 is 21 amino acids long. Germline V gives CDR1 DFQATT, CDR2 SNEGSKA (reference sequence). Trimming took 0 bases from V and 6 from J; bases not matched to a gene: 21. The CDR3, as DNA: TGCAGTGCTAGAGATCCTATCATGACTAGCGGGGGGCGCTTGGGTACGGATACGCAGTATTTT. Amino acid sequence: CSARDPIMTSGGRLGTDTQYF.

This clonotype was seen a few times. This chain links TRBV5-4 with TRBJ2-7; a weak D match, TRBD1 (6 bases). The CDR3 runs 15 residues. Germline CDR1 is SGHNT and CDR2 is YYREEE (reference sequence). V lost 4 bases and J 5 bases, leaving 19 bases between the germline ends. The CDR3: CASSGPGTFAHEQYF. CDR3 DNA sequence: TGTGCCAGCAGCGGGCCCGGGACATTTGCCCACGAGCAGTACTTC.

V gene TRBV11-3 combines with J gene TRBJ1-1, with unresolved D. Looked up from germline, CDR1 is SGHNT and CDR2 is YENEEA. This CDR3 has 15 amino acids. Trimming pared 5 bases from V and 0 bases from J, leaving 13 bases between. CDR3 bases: TGTGCCAGCAGCCCCGGCGGACGGTTGAACACTGAAGCTTTCTTT. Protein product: CASSPGGRLNTEAFF.

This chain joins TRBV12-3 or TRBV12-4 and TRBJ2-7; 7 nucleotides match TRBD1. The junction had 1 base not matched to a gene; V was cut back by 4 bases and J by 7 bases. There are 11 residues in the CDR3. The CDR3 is CASSWGQEQYF. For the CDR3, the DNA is TGTGCCAGCAGTTGGGGACAGGAGCAGTACTTC.

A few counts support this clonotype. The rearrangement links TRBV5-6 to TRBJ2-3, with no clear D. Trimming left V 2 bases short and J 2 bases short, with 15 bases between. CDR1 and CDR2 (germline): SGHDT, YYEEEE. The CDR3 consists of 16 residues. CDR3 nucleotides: TGTGCCAGCAGCTTCTTTAGTTTTGGGTCCACAGATACGCAGTATTTT. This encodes CASSFFSFGSTDTQYF.

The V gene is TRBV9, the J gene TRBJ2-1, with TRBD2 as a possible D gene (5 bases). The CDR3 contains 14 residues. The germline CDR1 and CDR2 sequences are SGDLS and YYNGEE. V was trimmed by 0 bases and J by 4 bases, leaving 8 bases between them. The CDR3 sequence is CASSVGGAYNEQFF. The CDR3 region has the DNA TGTGCCAGCAGCGTAGGGGGAGCGTACAATGAGCAGTTCTTC.

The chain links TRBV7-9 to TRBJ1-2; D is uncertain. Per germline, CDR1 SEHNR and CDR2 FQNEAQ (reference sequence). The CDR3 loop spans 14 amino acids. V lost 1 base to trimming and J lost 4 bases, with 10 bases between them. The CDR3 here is CASSLGAQSYGYTF. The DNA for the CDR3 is TGTGCCAGCAGCTTAGGGGCGCAGTCCTATGGCTACACCTTC.

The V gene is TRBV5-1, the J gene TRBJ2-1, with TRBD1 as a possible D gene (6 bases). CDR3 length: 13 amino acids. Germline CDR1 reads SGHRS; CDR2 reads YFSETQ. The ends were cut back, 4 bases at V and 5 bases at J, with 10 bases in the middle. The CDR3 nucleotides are TGCGCCAGCAGCGACGGGGACAACAATGAGCAGTTCTTC. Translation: CASSDGDNNEQFF.

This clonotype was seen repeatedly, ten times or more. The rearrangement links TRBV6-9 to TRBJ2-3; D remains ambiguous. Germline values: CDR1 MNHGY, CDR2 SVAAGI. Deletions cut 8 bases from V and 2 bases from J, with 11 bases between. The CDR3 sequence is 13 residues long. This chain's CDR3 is CASGSQVTDTQYF. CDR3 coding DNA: TGTGCCAGCGGATCGCAGGTCACAGATACGCAGTATTTT.

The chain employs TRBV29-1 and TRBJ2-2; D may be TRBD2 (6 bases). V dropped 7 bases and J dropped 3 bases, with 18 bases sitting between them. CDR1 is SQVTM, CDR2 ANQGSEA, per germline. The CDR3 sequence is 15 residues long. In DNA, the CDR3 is TGCAGCGCCCTCCGGGGCGGGGCATACACCGGGGAGCTGTTTTTT. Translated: CSALRGGAYTGELFF.

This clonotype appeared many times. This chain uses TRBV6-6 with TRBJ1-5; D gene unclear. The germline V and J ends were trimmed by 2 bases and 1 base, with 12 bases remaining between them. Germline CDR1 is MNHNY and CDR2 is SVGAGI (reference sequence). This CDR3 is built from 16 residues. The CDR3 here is CASSYGLGPSNQPQHF. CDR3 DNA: TGTGCCAGCAGTTACGGTTTGGGCCCAAGCAATCAGCCCCAGCATTTT.

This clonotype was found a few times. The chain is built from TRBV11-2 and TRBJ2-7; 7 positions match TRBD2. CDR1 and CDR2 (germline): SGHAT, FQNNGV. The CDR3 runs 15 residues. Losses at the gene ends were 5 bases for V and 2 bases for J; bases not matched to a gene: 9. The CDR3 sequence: CASSRNGGVPYEQYF. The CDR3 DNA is TGTGCCAGCAGCCGAAATGGGGGGGTGCCCTACGAGCAGTACTTC.

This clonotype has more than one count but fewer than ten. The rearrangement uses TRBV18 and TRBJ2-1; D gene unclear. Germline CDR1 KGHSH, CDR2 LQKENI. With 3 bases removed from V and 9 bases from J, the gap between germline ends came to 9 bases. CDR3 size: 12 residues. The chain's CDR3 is CASSPAAGEQFF. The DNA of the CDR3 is TGTGCCAGCTCACCGGCGGCCGGTGAGCAGTTCTTC.

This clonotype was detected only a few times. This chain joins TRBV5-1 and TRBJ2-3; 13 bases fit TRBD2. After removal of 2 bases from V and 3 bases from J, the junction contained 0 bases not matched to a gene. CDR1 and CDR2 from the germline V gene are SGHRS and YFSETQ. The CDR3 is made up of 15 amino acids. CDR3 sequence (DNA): TGCGCCAGCAGCTTACTAGCGGGAGGGACAGATACGCAGTATTTT. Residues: CASSLLAGGTDTQYF.

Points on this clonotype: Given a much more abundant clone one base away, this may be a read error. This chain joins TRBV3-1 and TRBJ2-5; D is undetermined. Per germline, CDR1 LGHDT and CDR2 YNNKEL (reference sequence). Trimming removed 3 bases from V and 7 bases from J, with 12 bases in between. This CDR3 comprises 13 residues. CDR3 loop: CASSHVLAGTQYF. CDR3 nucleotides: TGTGCCAGCAGCCATGTTTTAGCCGGGACCCAGTACTTC.

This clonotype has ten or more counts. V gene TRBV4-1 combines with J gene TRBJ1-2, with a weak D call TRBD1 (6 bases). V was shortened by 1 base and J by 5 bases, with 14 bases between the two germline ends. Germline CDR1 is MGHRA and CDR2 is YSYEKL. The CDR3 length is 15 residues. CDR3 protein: CASSQVSGAEYGYTF. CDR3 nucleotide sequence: TGCGCCAGCAGCCAAGTTTCGGGGGCGGAGTATGGCTACACCTTC.

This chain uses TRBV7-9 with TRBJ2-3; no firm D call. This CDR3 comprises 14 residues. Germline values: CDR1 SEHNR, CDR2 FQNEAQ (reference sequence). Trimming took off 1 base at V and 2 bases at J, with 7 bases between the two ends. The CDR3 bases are TGTGCCAGCAGCTTAGGGCTGACCACAGATACGCAGTATTTT. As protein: CASSLGLTTDTQYF.

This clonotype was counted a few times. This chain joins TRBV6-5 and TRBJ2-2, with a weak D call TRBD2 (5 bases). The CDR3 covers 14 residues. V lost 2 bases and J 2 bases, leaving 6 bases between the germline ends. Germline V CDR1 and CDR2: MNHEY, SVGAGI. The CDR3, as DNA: TGTGCCAGCAGTTACACGGGAAACACCGGGGAGCTGTTTTTT. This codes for CASSYTGNTGELFF.

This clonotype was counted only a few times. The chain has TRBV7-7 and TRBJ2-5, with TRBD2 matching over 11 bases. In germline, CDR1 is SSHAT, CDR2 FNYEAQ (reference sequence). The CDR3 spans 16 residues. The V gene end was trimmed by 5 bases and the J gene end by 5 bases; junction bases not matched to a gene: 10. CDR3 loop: CASSITTSGAYETQYF. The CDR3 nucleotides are TGTGCCAGCAGCATAACGACTAGCGGGGCCTATGAGACCCAGTACTTC.

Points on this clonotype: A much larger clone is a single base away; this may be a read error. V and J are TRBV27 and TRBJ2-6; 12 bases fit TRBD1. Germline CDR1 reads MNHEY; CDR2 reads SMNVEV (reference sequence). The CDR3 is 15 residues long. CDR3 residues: CVSGTGGTGANVLTF. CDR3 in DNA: TGTGTCAGCGGGACAGGGGGCACTGGGGCCAACGTCCTGACTTTC.